One T cell receptor beta chain is described in this entry. Its antigen is not identified. The sample is drawn from a study of CXCR3-negative and CXCR3-positive naive CD8 T cells. Germline CDR1 is LGHNA and CDR2 is YSLEER. This CDR3 spans 13 amino acids. Broader study findings: Both of the naive subsets showed about the same high diversity, but memory CD8+ cells had much less. TRBV-TRBJ usage was similar across naive CXCR3 subsets but distinct in memory cells. CXCR3-positive naive cells had more hydrophobic TRB CDR3s than CXCR3-negative naive cells. Naive subsets did not differ in surface CD5, and the authors estimated TCR strength using properties of the TRB CDR3.

Cells that were CD45RO-CCR7+CD27+CD95- constituted naive CD8+ T cells. Preparation of TRB cDNA libraries relied on 5' RACE carrying UMI labels. From its re-call of the 5' RACE reads, TCRdb lists each CDR3 protein once, without DNA. Here the sample table reports 55,000 to 70,000 distinct CDR3 sequences. The TCR comes from a human donor in good health. Some clones in this sample may be carry-over from other donors' samples. The genes are TRBV4-3 and TRBJ1-5; the D call of TRBD1 rests on TCRdb alone, since no DNA is present to check it. Sample: naive CXCR3+ CD8+ T cells from blood. Subset here: CD45RO-CCR7+CD27+CD95- naive CD8+ T cells expressing CXCR3 (TNR3+). The CDR3 protein is CASSQARAQPQHF.